This T cell receptor beta chain stems from a study of shared clonotypes between healthy human individuals. This clone was counted only a few times. Its antigen remains unknown. An end of the junction differs from the germline gene, which may be a read error. Overall study findings and caveats: What naive subsets generally showed was a larger estimated richness than memory subsets showed.

The CDR3 spans 12 residues. Germline-derived CDR1 and CDR2 are WNHNN and SYGVQD (reference sequence). This table comes from immunoSEQ multiplex PCR, and its TCRdb copy is limited to in-frame clones, with some not included. The sample contains some 1.5 million clones, around 97% of which appear only once. J is TRBJ2-7 and V is TRBV10-1; possible D gene TRBD1, 5 bases. The source material was naive CD4+ T cells sorted from blood. The subset: CD45RA+ positively selected. This TCR was sampled from a man aged 25 to 40 in good health. As DNA, the CDR3 is TGCGCCAGCAGTGAGAACGGACAATCATTTCTCTTC. Translated: CASSENGQSFLF.